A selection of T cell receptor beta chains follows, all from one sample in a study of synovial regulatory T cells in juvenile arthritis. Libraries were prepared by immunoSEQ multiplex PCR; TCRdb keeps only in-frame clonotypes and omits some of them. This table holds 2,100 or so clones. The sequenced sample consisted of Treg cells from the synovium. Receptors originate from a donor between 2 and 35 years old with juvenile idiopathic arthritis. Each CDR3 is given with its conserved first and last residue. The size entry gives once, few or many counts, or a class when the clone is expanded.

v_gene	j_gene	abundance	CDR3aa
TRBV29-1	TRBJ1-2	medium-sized	CSVVRGVNYGYTF
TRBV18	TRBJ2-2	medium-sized	CASSYLSNTGELFF
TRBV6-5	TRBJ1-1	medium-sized	CASSYTGPNTEAFF
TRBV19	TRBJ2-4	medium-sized	CASSTSGATKNIQYF
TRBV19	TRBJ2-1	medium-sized	CASSIGGGYEQFF
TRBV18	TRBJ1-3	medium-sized	CASSPHSGPGNTIYF
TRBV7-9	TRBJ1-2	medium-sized	CASSPWTETYGYTF
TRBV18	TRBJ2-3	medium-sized	CASSPIGGPTTDTQYF
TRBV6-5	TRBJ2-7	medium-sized	CASSYNYQGSYEQYF
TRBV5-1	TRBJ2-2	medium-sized	CASSLRYLGTGELFF
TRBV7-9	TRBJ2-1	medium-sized	CASSFSLIEQFF
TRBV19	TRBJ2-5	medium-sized	CASSTSRGHQETQYF